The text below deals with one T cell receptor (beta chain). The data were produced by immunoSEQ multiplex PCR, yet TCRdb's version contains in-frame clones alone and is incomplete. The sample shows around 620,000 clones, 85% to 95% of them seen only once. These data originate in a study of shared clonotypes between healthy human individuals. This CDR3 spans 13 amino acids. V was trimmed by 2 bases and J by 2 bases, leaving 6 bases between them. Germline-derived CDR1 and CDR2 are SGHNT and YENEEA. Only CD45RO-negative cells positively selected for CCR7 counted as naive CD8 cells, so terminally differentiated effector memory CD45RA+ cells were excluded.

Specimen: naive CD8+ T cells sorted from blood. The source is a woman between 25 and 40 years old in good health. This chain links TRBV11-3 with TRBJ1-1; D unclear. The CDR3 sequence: CASSLYENTEAFF. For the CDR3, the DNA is TGTGCCAGCAGCTTATACGAAAACACTGAAGCTTTCTTT.